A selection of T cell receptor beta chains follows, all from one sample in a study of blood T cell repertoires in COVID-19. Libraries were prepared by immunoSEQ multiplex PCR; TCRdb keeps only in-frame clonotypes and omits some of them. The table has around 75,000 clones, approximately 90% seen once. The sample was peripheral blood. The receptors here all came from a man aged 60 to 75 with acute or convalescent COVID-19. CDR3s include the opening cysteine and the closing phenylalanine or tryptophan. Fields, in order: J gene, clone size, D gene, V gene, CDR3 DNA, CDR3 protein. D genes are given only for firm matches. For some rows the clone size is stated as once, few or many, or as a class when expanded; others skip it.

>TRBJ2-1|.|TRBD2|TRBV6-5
TGTGCCAGCAGTTACGATGAGCGGGAAAACAATGAGCAGTTCTTC
CASSYDERENNEQFF
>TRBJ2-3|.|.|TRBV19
TGTGCCAGTAGTCTCCAAAAAGGAGATTACACAGATACGCAGTATTTT
CASSLQKGDYTDTQYF
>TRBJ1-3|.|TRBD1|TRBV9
TGTGCCAGCAGCGTATCCCAACAGGGGTACTCTGGAAACACCATATATTTT
CASSVSQQGYSGNTIYF
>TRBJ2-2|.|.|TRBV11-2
TGTGCCAGCAGCAGACAGGCAGTGGGGGAGCTGTTTTTT
CASSRQAVGELFF
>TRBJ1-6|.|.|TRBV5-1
TGCGCCAGCAGCTTGGGAGGTTTCAATTCACCCCTCCACTTT
CASSLGGFNSPLHF
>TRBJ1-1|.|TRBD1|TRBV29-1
TGCAGCGGTGAGACAGGGCAGGACACTGAAGCTTTCTTT
CSGETGQDTEAFF
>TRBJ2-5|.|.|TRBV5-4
TGTGCCAGCAGCACACAGGGCAGGCAAGAGACCCAGTACTTC
CASSTQGRQETQYF
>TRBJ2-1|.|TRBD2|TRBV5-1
TGCGCCAGCAGCTACACAGTGCTGGGGGGGAATGAGCAGTTCTTC
CASSYTVLGGNEQFF
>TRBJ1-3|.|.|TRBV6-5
TGTGCCAGCAGGGGGGCCAGATCTGGAAACACCATATATTTT
CASRGARSGNTIYF
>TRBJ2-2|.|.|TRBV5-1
TGCGCCAGCAGCTTATTGGGCGCGAACACCGGGGAGCTGTTTTTT
CASSLLGANTGELFF
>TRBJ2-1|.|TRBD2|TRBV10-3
TGTGCCATCAGTGAGAGGGCGGGAGATAGGAATGAGCAGTTCTTC
CAISERAGDRNEQFF
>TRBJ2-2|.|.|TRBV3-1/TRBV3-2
TGTGCCAGCAGCCTACTTCGGAACACCGGGGAGCTGTTTTTT
CASSLLRNTGELFF
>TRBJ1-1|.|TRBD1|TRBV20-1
TGCAGTGCTAGTTGGGTCAGGGGGTTTTACACTGAAGCTTTCTTT
CSASWVRGFYTEAFF
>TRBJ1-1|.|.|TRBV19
TGTGCCAGTAGTTCACAGGGGAACACTGAAGCTTTCTTT
CASSSQGNTEAFF
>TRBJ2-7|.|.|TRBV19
TGTGCCAGTAGTTCCACTTTATTTCTAGAGCAGTACTTC
CASSSTLFLEQYF
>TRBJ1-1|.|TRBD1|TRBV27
TGTGCCAGCAGGTCGACAGGGCTGAACACTGAAGCTTTCTTT
CASRSTGLNTEAFF
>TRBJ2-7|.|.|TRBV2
TGTGCCAGCAGTCACAGGGACGAGCAGTACTTC
CASSHRDEQYF
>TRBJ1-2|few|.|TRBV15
TGTGCCACCAGCAGAGATTTAAGGGGAACTGGCTACACCTTC
CATSRDLRGTGYTF
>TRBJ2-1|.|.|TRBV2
TGTGCCAGCAAAGAGCCAGGGGAAAATGAGCAGTTCTTC
CASKEPGENEQFF
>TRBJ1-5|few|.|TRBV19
TGTGCCAGTAGGTTGAGGCGGGGGGATAGCAATCAGCCCCAGCATTTT
CASRLRRGDSNQPQHF
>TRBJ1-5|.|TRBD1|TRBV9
TGTGCCAGCAGCGAGGGGACAGGGGCGGATCAGCCCCAGCATTTT
CASSEGTGADQPQHF
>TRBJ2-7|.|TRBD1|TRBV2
TGTGCCAGCAGTGAAGCGGGGACAGCTTATTACGAGCAGTACTTC
CASSEAGTAYYEQYF
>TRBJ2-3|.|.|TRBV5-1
TGCGCCAGCAGCCCCGGGGGCACAGATACGCAGTATTTT
CASSPGGTDTQYF
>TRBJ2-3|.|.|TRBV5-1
TGCGCCAGCATCGACGCCCGCGCGGGCGATACGCAGTATTTT
CASIDARAGDTQYF